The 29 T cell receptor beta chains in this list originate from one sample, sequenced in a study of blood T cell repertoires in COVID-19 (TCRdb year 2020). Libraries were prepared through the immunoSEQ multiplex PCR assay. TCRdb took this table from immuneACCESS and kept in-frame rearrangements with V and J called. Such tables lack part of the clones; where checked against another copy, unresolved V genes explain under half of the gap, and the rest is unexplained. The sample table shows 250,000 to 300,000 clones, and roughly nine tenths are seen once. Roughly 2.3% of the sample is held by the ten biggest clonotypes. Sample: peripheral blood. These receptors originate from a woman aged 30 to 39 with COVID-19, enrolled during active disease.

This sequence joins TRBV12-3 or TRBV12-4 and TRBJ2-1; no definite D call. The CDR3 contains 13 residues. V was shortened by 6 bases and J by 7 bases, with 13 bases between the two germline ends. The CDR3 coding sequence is TGTGCCAGCAGCTCAACCTCGACTAATGAGCAGTTCTTC. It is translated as CASSSTSTNEQFF.

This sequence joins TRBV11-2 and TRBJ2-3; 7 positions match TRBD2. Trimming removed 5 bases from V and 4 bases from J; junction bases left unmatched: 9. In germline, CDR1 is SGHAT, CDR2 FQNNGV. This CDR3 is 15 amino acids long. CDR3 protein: CASSALGGSADTQYF. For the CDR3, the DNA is TGTGCCAGCAGCGCCTTGGGCGGGAGCGCAGATACGCAGTATTTT.

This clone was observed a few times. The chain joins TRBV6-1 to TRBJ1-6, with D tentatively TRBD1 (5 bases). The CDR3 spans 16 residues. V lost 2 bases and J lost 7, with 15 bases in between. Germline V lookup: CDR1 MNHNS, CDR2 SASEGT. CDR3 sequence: CASSERGGMGNSPLHF. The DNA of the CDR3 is TGTGCCAGCAGTGAACGGGGGGGAATGGGGAATTCACCCCTCCACTTT.

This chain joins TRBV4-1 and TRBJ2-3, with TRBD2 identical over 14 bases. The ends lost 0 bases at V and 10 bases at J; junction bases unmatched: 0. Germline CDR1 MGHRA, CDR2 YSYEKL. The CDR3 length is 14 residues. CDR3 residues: CASSQEGLAGAQYF. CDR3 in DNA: TGCGCCAGCAGCCAAGAGGGACTAGCGGGAGCGCAGTATTTT.

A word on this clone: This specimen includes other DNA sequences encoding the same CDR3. CDR3 sequence reads: CASSDGQGNYGYTF. CDR3 nucleotides: TGTGCCAGCAGTGACGGACAGGGTAACTATGGCTACACCTTC. The V call is TRBV6-1, the J call TRBJ1-2, with 8 bases lining up with TRBD1. This CDR3 region has 14 residues. J lost 1 base, V lost 3 bases, and 1 base had no gene match. Germline V gene sequence: CDR1 MNHNS, CDR2 SASEGT.

The CDR3 region is CSVTTTGNKNIQYF. DNA of the CDR3: TGCAGCGTTACAACGACAGGCAACAAAAACATTCAGTACTTC. The V call is TRBV29-1, the J call TRBJ2-4, with D possibly TRBD1 on 6 matching bases. Germline CDR1 SQVTM, CDR2 ANQGSEA. V was shortened by 5 bases and J by 3 bases, with 14 bases between the two germline ends. This CDR3 region has 14 residues.

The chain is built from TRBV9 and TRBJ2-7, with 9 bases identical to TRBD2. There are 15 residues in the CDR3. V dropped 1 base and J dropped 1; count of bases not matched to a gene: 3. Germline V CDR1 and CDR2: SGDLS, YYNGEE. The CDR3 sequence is CASSVSSGISYEQYF. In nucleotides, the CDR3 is TGTGCCAGCAGCGTATCTAGCGGGATTTCCTACGAGCAGTACTTC.

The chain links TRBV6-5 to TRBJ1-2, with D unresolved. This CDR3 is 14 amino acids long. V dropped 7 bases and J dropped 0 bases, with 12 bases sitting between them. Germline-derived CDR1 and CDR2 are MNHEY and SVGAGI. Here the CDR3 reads CASTNGPANYGYTF. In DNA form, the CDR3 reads TGTGCCAGCACCAACGGTCCGGCTAACTATGGCTACACCTTC.

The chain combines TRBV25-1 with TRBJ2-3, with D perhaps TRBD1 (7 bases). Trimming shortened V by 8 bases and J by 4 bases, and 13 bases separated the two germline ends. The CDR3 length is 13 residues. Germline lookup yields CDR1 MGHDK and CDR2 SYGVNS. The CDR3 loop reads CASGGQGADTQYF. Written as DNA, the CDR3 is TGTGCCAGCGGGGGGCAGGGGGCAGATACGCAGTATTTT.

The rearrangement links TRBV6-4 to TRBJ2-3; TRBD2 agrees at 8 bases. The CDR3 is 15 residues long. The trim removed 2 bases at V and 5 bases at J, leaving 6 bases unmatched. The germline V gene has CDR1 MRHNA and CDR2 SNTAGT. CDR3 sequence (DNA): TGTGCCAGCAGTGACGGGGTGGCGGGAGGAGATACGCAGTATTTT. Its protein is CASSDGVAGGDTQYF.

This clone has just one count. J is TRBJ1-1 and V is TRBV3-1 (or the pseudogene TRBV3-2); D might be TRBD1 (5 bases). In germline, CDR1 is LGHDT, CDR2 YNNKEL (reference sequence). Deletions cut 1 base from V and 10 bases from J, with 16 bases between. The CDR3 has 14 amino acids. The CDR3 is CASSQAGGKTPAFF. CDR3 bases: TGTGCCAGCAGCCAAGCCGGGGGAAAAACTCCAGCTTTCTTT.

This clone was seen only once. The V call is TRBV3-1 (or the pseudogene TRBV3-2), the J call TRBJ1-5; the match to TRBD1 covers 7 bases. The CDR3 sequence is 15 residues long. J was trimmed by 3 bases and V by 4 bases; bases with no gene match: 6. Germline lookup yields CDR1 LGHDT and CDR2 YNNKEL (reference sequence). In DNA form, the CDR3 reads TGTGCCAGCAGCCCTAAGGGGGCCCTCAATCAGCCCCAGCATTTT. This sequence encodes CASSPKGALNQPQHF.

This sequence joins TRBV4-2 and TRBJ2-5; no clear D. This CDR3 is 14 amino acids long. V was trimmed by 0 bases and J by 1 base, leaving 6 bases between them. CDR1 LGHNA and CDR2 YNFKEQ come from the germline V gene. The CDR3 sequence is CASSQERIQETQYF. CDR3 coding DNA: TGTGCCAGCAGCCAAGAGAGGATCCAAGAGACCCAGTACTTC.

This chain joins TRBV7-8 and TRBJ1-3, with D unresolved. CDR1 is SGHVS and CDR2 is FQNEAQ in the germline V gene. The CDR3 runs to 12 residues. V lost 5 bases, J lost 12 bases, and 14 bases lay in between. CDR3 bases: TGTGCCAGCAGCCCTCGGACTGGGAACATATATTTT. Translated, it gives CASSPRTGNIYF.

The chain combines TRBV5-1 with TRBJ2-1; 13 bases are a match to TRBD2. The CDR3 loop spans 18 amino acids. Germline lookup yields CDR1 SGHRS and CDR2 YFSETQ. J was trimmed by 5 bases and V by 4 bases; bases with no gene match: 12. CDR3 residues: CASSHRTSGSRMDNEQFF. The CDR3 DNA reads TGCGCCAGCAGCCATCGGACTAGCGGGAGCAGAATGGACAATGAGCAGTTCTTC.

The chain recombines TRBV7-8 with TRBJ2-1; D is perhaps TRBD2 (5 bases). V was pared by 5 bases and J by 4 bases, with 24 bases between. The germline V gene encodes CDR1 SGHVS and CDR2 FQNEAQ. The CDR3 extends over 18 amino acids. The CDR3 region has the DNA TGTGCCAGCAGCCCACCCAGGCGGTTTGGTCGAGGGTACAATGAGCAGTTCTTC. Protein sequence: CASSPPRRFGRGYNEQFF.

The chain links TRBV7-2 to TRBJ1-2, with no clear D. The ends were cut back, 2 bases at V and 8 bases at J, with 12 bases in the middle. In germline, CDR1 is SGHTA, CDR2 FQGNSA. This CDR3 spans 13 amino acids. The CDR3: CASSLNTGGGYTF. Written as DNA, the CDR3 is TGTGCCAGCAGCTTAAACACCGGAGGAGGCTACACCTTC.

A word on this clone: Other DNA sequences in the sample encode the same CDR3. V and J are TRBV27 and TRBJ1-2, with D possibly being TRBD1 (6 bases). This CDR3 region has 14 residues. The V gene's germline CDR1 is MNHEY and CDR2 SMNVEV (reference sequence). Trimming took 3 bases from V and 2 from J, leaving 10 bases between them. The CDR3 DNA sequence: TGTGCCAGCAGTTTGCAGGGGCCAAACTATGGCTACACCTTC. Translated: CASSLQGPNYGYTF.

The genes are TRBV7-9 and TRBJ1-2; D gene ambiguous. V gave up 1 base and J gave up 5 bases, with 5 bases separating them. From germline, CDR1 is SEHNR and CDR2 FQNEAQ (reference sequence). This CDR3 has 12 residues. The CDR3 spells CASSLGHYGYTF. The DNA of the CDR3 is TGTGCCAGCAGCTTAGGACATTATGGCTACACCTTC.

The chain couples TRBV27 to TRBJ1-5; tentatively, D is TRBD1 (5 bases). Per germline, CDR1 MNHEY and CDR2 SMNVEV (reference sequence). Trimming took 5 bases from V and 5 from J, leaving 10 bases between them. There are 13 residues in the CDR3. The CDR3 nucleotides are TGTGCCAGCAGTATGAAGGGGTATCAGCCCCAGCATTTT. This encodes CASSMKGYQPQHF.

The DNA of the CDR3 is TGTGCCTGGGATTCCGACAGGGTCTTTAACTATGGCTACACCTTC. Translation gives CAWDSDRVFNYGYTF. The chain couples TRBV30 to TRBJ1-2, with TRBD1 identical over 7 bases. Trimming took 5 bases from V and 1 from J; bases not matched to a gene: 10. Germline V gene data show CDR1 as GTSNPN and CDR2 as SVGIG (reference sequence). The CDR3 covers 15 residues.

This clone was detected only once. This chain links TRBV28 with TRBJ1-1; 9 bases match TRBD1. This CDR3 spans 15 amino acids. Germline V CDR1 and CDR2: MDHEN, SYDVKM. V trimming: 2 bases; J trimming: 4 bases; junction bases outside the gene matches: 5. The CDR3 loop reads CASSLRKQGATEAFF. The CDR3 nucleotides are TGTGCCAGCAGTTTAAGGAAACAGGGGGCCACTGAAGCTTTCTTT.

The CDR3 loop is CASSGDSYGYTF. The CDR3 bases are TGTGCCAGCAGCGGGGACAGTTATGGCTACACCTTC. V gene TRBV2 combines with J gene TRBJ1-2, with 7 bases matching TRBD1. This CDR3 spans 12 amino acids. Losses at the gene ends were 6 bases for V and 5 bases for J; bases not matched to a gene: 3. Germline V gene sequence: CDR1 SNHLY, CDR2 FYNNEI.

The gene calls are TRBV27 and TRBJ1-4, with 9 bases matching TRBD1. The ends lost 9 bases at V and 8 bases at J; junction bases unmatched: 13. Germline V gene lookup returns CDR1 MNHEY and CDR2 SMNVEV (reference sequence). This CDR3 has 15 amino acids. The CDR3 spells CASREFGTGNEKLFF. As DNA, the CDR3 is TGTGCCAGTCGCGAATTTGGGACAGGGAACGAAAAACTGTTTTTT.

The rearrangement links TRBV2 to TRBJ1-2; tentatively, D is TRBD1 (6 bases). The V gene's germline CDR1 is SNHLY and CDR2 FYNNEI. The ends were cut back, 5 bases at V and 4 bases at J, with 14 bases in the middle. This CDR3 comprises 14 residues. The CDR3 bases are TGTGCCAGCAGTTACAGGGTCGTGGGCTATGGCTACACCTTC. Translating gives CASSYRVVGYGYTF.

CDR3 bases: TGTGCCAGCAGTCGTAGTTACAATGAGCAGTTCTTC. This gives the protein CASSRSYNEQFF. The V call is TRBV9, the J call TRBJ2-1, with D hard to call. The CDR3 contains 12 residues. The V end lost 5 bases, the J end lost 4 bases, and 7 bases lay between the germline ends. In germline, CDR1 is SGDLS, CDR2 YYNGEE.

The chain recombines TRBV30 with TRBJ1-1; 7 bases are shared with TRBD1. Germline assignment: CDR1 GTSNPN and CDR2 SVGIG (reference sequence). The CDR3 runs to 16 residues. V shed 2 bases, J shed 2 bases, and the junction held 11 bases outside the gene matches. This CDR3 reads CAWSIRRGQLNTEAFF. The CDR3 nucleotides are TGTGCCTGGAGTATTCGAAGGGGACAGCTAAACACTGAAGCTTTCTTT.

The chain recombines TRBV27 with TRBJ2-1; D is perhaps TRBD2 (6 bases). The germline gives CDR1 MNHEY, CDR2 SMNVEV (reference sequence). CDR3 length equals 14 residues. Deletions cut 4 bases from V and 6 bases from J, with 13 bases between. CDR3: CASSYPTRGNEQFF. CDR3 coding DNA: TGTGCCAGCAGTTACCCGACTAGAGGCAATGAGCAGTTCTTC.

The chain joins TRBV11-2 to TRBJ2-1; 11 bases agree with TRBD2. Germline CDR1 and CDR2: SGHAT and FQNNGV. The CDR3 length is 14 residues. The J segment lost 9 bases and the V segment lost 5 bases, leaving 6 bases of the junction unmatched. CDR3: CASSPTSGRGEQFF. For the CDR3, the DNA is TGTGCCAGCAGCCCTACTAGCGGGAGAGGTGAGCAGTTCTTC.